This T cell receptor (beta chain) was identified during a study of blood T cell repertoires in COVID-19. Study background: Acute-phase and convalescent COVID-19 samples originated in the United States, Italy and Spain.

Per the germline V gene, CDR1 is MNHNY and CDR2 is SVGAGI (reference sequence). The CDR3 has 15 residues. V lost 4 bases and J 4 bases, leaving 17 bases between the germline ends. Profiled with immunoSEQ multiplex PCR; TCRdb holds only in-frame clones, not every one. This table has 55,000 to 90,000 clones, approximately 86% appearing once. Specimen: peripheral blood. The V call is TRBV6-6, the J call TRBJ2-7; a possible D gene is TRBD1 (6 bases). The clonotype comes from a man in his 70s with active COVID-19. The CDR3 reads CASSSRQDPSYEQYF. The CDR3, as DNA: TGTGCCAGCAGTTCCCGACAGGACCCATCGTACGAGCAGTACTTC.